The 19 T cell receptor beta chains reported below all come from one sample, sequenced in a study of T cell responses to AZD1222 COVID-19 vaccine. Data came from immunoSEQ multiplex PCR; TCRdb stores just in-frame clones and leaves some out. Of 100,000 to 150,000 clones detected, approximately 88% appear once; the ten largest clones hold roughly 1.5%. The sequences come from peripheral blood, collected on day 0 of AZD1222 vaccination. These receptors were collected from an adult in good health.

The chain is built from TRBV11-2 and TRBJ2-1; D remains ambiguous. With 2 bases removed from V and 8 bases from J, the gap between germline ends came to 7 bases. CDR1 SGHAT and CDR2 FQNNGV come from the germline V gene. The CDR3 is 12 residues long. The DNA for the CDR3 is TGTGCCAGCAGCTTATACGGAGATGAGCAGTTCTTC. Encoded protein: CASSLYGDEQFF.

The rearrangement joins TRBV7-2 to TRBJ2-2, with D possibly being TRBD2 (5 bases). Germline CDR1 and CDR2: SGHTA and FQGNSA. There are 15 residues in the CDR3. V lost 2 bases and J 1 base, leaving 8 bases between the germline ends. CDR3 nucleotide sequence: TGTGCCAGCAGCTTATCGGCGGGGAACACCGGGGAGCTGTTTTTT. It codes for CASSLSAGNTGELFF.

CDR3 sequence: CASSSPGQGNNEQFF. CDR3 nucleotide sequence: TGCGCCAGCAGCTCCCCGGGACAGGGGAACAATGAGCAGTTCTTC. The chain carries TRBV5-1 and TRBJ2-1; TRBD1 matches at 10 bases. Per the germline V gene, CDR1 is SGHRS and CDR2 is YFSETQ. The CDR3 sequence is 15 residues long. The V and J ends lost 3 bases and 5 bases, in that order; junction bases with no gene match: 5.

This clone was counted once. The J gene is TRBJ2-1, the V gene TRBV3-1 (or the pseudogene TRBV3-2); tentative D call: TRBD2 (5 bases). V was clipped by 4 bases and J by 6 bases, with 25 bases between them. CDR3 length: 18 amino acids. Germline CDR1 LGHDT, CDR2 YNNKEL (reference sequence). The DNA of the CDR3 is TGTGCCAGCAGCCCCCGAACCCAACGGGAAGGTCGTTTCAATGAGCAGTTCTTC. Its translation: CASSPRTQREGRFNEQFF.

The CDR3 sequence: CASSLLGSVQFF. CDR3 sequence (DNA): TGCGCCAGCAGCCTGCTGGGGAGTGTGCAGTTCTTC. This rearrangement joins TRBV5-1 to TRBJ2-1; possibly TRBD2 for D (5 bases). Trimming removed 4 bases at V and 12 bases at J, with 14 bases between. Looked up from germline, CDR1 is SGHRS and CDR2 is YFSETQ. The CDR3 contains 12 residues.

A word on this clone: A read error may produce the germline difference seen at one junction end. Other DNA sequences in the same sample also yield this CDR3. This chain links TRBV7-3 with TRBJ2-2, with D unclear. CDR1 is SGHTA and CDR2 is FQGTGA in the germline V gene. The CDR3 loop spans 14 amino acids. CDR3 residues: CASSFSVNTGELFF. In DNA, the CDR3 is TGTGCCAGCAGCTTTTCAGTAAACACTGGGGAGCTGTTTTTT.

The chain carries TRBV28 and TRBJ2-1, with D maybe TRBD2 (5 bases). This CDR3 has 16 amino acids. V was trimmed by 5 bases and J by 1 base, leaving 15 bases between them. Germline V gene sequence: CDR1 MDHEN, CDR2 SYDVKM. The CDR3 loop reads CASSHRPTRSYNEQFF. For the CDR3, the DNA is TGTGCCAGCAGTCATAGACCTACTAGGTCCTACAATGAGCAGTTCTTC. The full variable domain, in which reference TRBV28 and TRBJ2-1 provide the parts outside the CDR3, is DVKVTQSSRYLVKRTGEKVFLECVQDMDHENMFWYRQDPGLGLRLIYFSYDVKMKEKGDIPEGYSVSREKKERFSLILESASTNQTSMYLCASSHRPTRSYNEQFFGPGTRLTVL.

The chain carries TRBV19 and TRBJ2-1; weak D call: TRBD2 (5 bases). Germline-derived CDR1 and CDR2 are LNHDA and SQIVND (reference sequence). Deletions cut 5 bases from V and 7 bases from J, with 9 bases between. The CDR3 contains 12 residues. The CDR3 coding sequence is TGTGCCAGTAGTGCGGGTCCTAATGAGCAGTTCTTC. Its translation is CASSAGPNEQFF.

CDR3 region: CASRYQQGIGKLFF. CDR3 coding DNA: TGTGCCAGCAGGTACCAACAGGGAATCGGAAAACTGTTTTTT. The V and J genes are TRBV5-6 and TRBJ1-4; the D gene is possibly TRBD1 (6 bases). From germline, CDR1 is SGHDT and CDR2 YYEEEE. Trimming took off 5 bases at V and 10 bases at J, with 18 bases between the two ends. The CDR3 is 14 residues long.

The J gene is TRBJ2-1, the V gene TRBV11-3; maybe TRBD2 (6 bases). The V gene's germline CDR1 is SGHNT and CDR2 YENEEA. Between the trimmed V and J ends, which lost 5 bases and 4 bases, there was a span of 18 bases. The CDR3 contains 16 residues. This CDR3 reads CASSPRGGKIYNEQFF. The CDR3 bases are TGTGCCAGCAGCCCCCGAGGCGGGAAGATATACAATGAGCAGTTCTTC.

The V and J genes are TRBV23-1 and TRBJ2-5; D possibly uses TRBD1 or TRBD2 (5 bases each). TRBV23-1 is an ORF, and what it does is uncertain. With 3 bases removed from V and 3 bases from J, the gap between germline ends came to 14 bases. The CDR3 runs 15 residues. In DNA, the CDR3 is TGCGCCAGCAGTCATTCGGGACGGCTGAAAGAGACCCAGTACTTC. This codes for CASSHSGRLKETQYF.

This sequence joins TRBV4-2 and TRBJ2-7, with a possible D match to TRBD1 (6 bases). This CDR3 spans 13 amino acids. The V end was cut by 2 bases, the J end by 5 bases, with 10 bases between. The germline V gene encodes CDR1 LGHNA and CDR2 YNFKEQ. The CDR3 coding sequence is TGTGCCAGCAGCCAATCAACAGGGAACGAGCAGTACTTC. It yields the protein CASSQSTGNEQYF.

This clone has only a few counts. V and J are TRBV2 and TRBJ2-1; TRBD1 aligns across 9 bases. Unmatched junction bases numbered 3, after V lost 3 bases and J lost 12 bases. This CDR3 has 12 amino acids. Germline V gives CDR1 SNHLY, CDR2 FYNNEI. Written as DNA, the CDR3 is TGTGCCAGCAGTGAGGACAGGGGTGGGCAGTTCTTC. This encodes CASSEDRGGQFF.

This clone occurred once. The chain employs TRBV10-2 and TRBJ1-1, with D possibly TRBD1 on 5 matching bases. V was clipped by 0 bases and J by 8 bases, with 10 bases between them. Germline CDR1 and CDR2: WSHSY and SAAADI. The CDR3 has 13 residues. The DNA for the CDR3 is TGCGCCAGCAGTGAGTCGTGGGGGGTGGAAGCTTTCTTT. It specifies CASSESWGVEAFF.

In nucleotides, the CDR3 is TGTGCCAGCAGTTTAATAGGTCCCGTCAATCAGCCCCAGCATTTT. Its protein product is CASSLIGPVNQPQHF. The V call is TRBV27, the J call TRBJ1-5; D call uncertain. CDR3 size: 15 residues. Deletions cut 2 bases from V and 3 bases from J, with 11 bases between. Germline CDR1 reads MNHEY; CDR2 reads SMNVEV (reference sequence).

The J gene is TRBJ2-7, the V gene TRBV9; 7 positions agree with TRBD2. With V trimmed by 0 bases and J by 5 bases, 5 bases remained unmatched. The CDR3 spans 14 residues. CDR1 and CDR2 (germline): SGDLS, YYNGEE. The CDR3: CASSVGGEGNEQYF. The CDR3 DNA sequence: TGTGCCAGCAGCGTAGGAGGGGAGGGGAACGAGCAGTACTTC.

This rearrangement joins TRBV4-1 to TRBJ1-2, with 7 bases lining up with TRBD1. V dropped 4 bases and J dropped 3; count of bases not matched to a gene: 14. The germline CDR1 and CDR2 sequences are MGHRA and YSYEKL. This CDR3 spans 17 amino acids. The CDR3 here is CASSLGQLKGFDYGYTF. CDR3 DNA sequence: TGCGCCAGCAGCCTGGGACAGCTTAAGGGTTTCGACTATGGCTACACCTTC.

The chain combines TRBV28 with TRBJ2-7; 8 nucleotides line up with TRBD1. Trimming at V came to 9 bases and at J to 1 base, leaving 11 bases not matched to a gene. The CDR3 is made up of 15 amino acids. Germline values: CDR1 MDHEN, CDR2 SYDVKM. The CDR3 DNA reads as TGTGCCAGTAACGCAGGGGGCGGTGTATCCTACGAGCAGTACTTC. Protein sequence: CASNAGGGVSYEQYF.

The DNA for the CDR3 is TGTGCCAGCAGCACTCAGGACTCGGCAGATACGCAGTATTTT. It translates to CASSTQDSADTQYF. The rearrangement links TRBV7-3 to TRBJ2-3; the D gene is possibly TRBD2 (5 bases). The CDR3 extends over 14 amino acids. Per the germline V gene, CDR1 is SGHTA and CDR2 is FQGTGA. The V end was cut by 5 bases, the J end by 4 bases, with 13 bases between.